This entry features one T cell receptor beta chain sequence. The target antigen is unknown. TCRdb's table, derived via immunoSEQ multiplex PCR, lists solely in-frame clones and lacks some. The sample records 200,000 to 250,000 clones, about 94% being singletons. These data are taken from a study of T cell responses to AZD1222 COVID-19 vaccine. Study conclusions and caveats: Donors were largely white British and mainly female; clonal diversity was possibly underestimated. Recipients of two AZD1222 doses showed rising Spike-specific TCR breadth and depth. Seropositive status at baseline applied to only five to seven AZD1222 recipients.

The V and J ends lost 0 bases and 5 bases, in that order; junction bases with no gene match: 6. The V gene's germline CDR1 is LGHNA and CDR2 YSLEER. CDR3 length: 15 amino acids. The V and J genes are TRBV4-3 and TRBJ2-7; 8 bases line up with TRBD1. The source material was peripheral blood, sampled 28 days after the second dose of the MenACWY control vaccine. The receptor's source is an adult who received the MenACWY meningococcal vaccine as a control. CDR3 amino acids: CASSQELQGGNEQYF. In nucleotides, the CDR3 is TGCGCCAGCAGCCAAGAACTACAGGGGGGCAACGAGCAGTACTTC.